Below, 17 T cell receptor beta chains from the same sample are listed, as sequenced in a study of shared clonotypes between healthy human individuals. The method was immunoSEQ multiplex PCR; TCRdb's version includes in-frame clones alone and lacks a portion of them. This sample yields about 1.1 million clones, of which 70% to 85% are seen a single time; almost 0.9% belongs to the top ten. Sequenced material: memory CD4+ T cells from PBMCs. As for subset: CD45RA-negative fraction. These receptor sequences come from a man aged 18 to 29 in good health. Some clones in this sample may be carry-over from other donors' samples.

The chain is built from TRBV19 and TRBJ1-5; 7 positions agree with TRBD1. Trimming cost V 4 bases and J 5 bases; bases outside gene matches: 8. The V gene's germline CDR1 is LNHDA and CDR2 SQIVND (reference sequence). This CDR3 has 15 amino acids. The CDR3 DNA is TGTGCCAGTAGTACACAACAGGGGTGGGATCAGCCCCAGCATTTT. Its translation: CASSTQQGWDQPQHF.

A few counts support this clone. The genes are TRBV6-4 and TRBJ1-5, with unresolved D. Looked up from germline, CDR1 is MRHNA and CDR2 is SNTAGT. The CDR3 sequence is 13 residues long. Trimming pared 3 bases from V and 2 bases from J, leaving 5 bases between. The CDR3 DNA is TGTGCCAGCAGTGATGGGGGCAATCAGCCCCAGCATTTT. This encodes CASSDGGNQPQHF.

J is TRBJ2-5 and V is TRBV30; 9 bases agree with TRBD1. The CDR3 is 15 amino acids. The germline V gene encodes CDR1 GTSNPN and CDR2 SVGIG (reference sequence). The V segment lost 3 bases and the J segment 4 bases; nucleotides outside the gene matches: 9. CDR3 sequence (DNA): TGTGCCTGGAGGAACCGGGACAGGGCCTCAGAGACCCAGTACTTC. Its protein product is CAWRNRDRASETQYF.

The genes are TRBV15 and TRBJ1-3; D remains ambiguous. This CDR3 has 15 amino acids. V was trimmed by 5 bases and J by 7 bases, leaving 18 bases between them. Looked up from germline, CDR1 is LNHNV and CDR2 is YYDKDF (reference sequence). The CDR3 sequence: CATSGYISRRNTIYF. CDR3 DNA: TGTGCCACCAGCGGGTACATTAGCCGCCGGAACACCATATATTTT.

V and J are TRBV7-9 and TRBJ1-1; TRBD1 aligns across 9 bases. The germline V gene encodes CDR1 SEHNR and CDR2 FQNEAQ (reference sequence). The CDR3 has 14 amino acids. The V gene end was trimmed by 7 bases and the J gene end by 4 bases; junction bases not matched to a gene: 7. The CDR3 spells CASMKTGGITEAFF. CDR3 in DNA: TGTGCCAGCATGAAGACAGGGGGGATCACTGAAGCTTTCTTT. The complete variable domain, with remaining parts taken from reference TRBV7-9 and TRBJ1-1, reads DTGVSQNPRHKITKRGQNVTFRCDPISEHNRLYWYRQTLGQGPEFLTYFQNEAQLEKSRLLSDRFSAERPKGSFSTLEIQRTEQGDSAMYLCASMKTGGITEAFFGQGTRLTVV.

This chain joins TRBV4-2 and TRBJ2-7; the match to TRBD2 covers 12 bases. V lost 3 bases to trimming and J lost 2 bases; unmatched junction nucleotides: 5. CDR3 length: 16 residues. Per germline, CDR1 LGHNA and CDR2 YNFKEQ. Here the CDR3 reads CASSQVLAGGPYEQYF. In nucleotides, the CDR3 is TGTGCCAGCAGCCAGGTACTAGCGGGAGGCCCCTACGAGCAGTACTTC.

This chain joins TRBV28 and TRBJ2-2; D is unclear. The germline V and J ends were trimmed by 2 bases and 1 base, with 5 bases remaining between them. Germline CDR1 is MDHEN and CDR2 is SYDVKM. CDR3 size: 14 residues. This CDR3 reads CASSLRMNTGELFF. DNA for the CDR3: TGTGCCAGCAGTTTACGCATGAACACCGGGGAGCTGTTTTTT.

This chain uses TRBV5-5 with TRBJ2-7; no clear D gene. V lost 4 bases and J lost 5, with 10 bases in between. Germline V gene sequence: CDR1 SGHKS, CDR2 YYEKEE (reference sequence). This CDR3 has 12 amino acids. CDR3: CASSLRWDEQYF. The CDR3 DNA sequence: TGTGCCAGCAGCCTCCGGTGGGACGAGCAGTACTTC.

The V gene is TRBV4-1, the J gene TRBJ1-5; D perhaps matches TRBD1 (5 bases). Looked up from germline, CDR1 is MGHRA and CDR2 is YSYEKL. This CDR3 is 16 amino acids long. Trimming cost V 1 base and J 4 bases, with 14 bases left between them. CDR3 residues: CASSQGTGGTNQPQHF. The DNA of the CDR3 is TGCGCCAGCAGCCAAGGGACGGGGGGAACAAATCAGCCCCAGCATTTT.

The chain employs TRBV5-4 and TRBJ2-1; unclear D gene. Trimming pared 0 bases from V and 0 bases from J, leaving 7 bases between. The V gene's germline CDR1 is SGHNT and CDR2 YYREEE (reference sequence). The CDR3 has 15 amino acids. The CDR3 DNA reads TGTGCCAGCAGCTTGGTGAGAGGCTCCTACAATGAGCAGTTCTTC. It specifies CASSLVRGSYNEQFF. The full variable domain, in which reference TRBV5-4 and TRBJ2-1 provide the parts outside the CDR3, is ETGVTQSPTHLIKTRGQQVTLRCSSQSGHNTVSWYQQALGQGPQFIFQYYREEENGRGNFPPRFSGLQFPNYSSELNVNALELDDSALYLCASSLVRGSYNEQFFGPGTRLTVL.

The rearrangement joins TRBV6-6 to TRBJ2-7; 7 bases line up with TRBD2. The J segment lost 3 bases and the V segment lost 2 bases, leaving 10 bases of the junction unmatched. The CDR3 loop spans 16 amino acids. Looked up from germline, CDR1 is MNHNY and CDR2 is SVGAGI (reference sequence). The CDR3 here is CASSYPRTSGFYEQYF. The CDR3, as DNA: TGTGCCAGCAGTTACCCGCGGACTAGTGGCTTCTACGAGCAGTACTTC.

The chain is built from TRBV7-2 and TRBJ2-1; TRBD2 agrees at 7 bases. CDR1 and CDR2 from the germline V gene are SGHTA and FQGNSA. After removal of 5 bases from V and 10 bases from J, the junction contained 14 bases not matched to a gene. The CDR3 has 15 amino acids. Here the CDR3 DNA reads TGTGCCAGCAGCCAAACTAGCGCCTCCGCCTGGGAGCAGTTCTTC. Residues: CASSQTSASAWEQFF.

V is TRBV10-2 and J is TRBJ1-1, with TRBD1 matching over 10 bases. The CDR3 covers 15 residues. Germline V gives CDR1 WSHSY, CDR2 SAAADI. The junction had 7 bases not matched to a gene; V was cut back by 3 bases and J by 6 bases. CDR3 DNA: TGCGCCAGCAGTGACCAAGACAGGGGGCTTCCTGAAGCTTTCTTT. Translated: CASSDQDRGLPEAFF.

The V and J genes are TRBV14 and TRBJ1-3, with D possibly being TRBD1 (5 bases). Germline V gives CDR1 SGHDN, CDR2 FVKESK. V lost 2 bases, J lost 1 base, and 9 bases lay in between. The CDR3 spans 15 residues. Written as DNA, the CDR3 is TGTGCCAGCAGCCAACGGACACTTTCTGGAAACACCATATATTTT. This gives the protein CASSQRTLSGNTIYF.

The V gene is TRBV4-1, the J gene TRBJ1-5; TRBD1 is a possible D gene (5 bases). CDR3 length: 17 residues. From germline, CDR1 is MGHRA and CDR2 YSYEKL. V dropped 1 base and J dropped 6 bases, with 19 bases sitting between them. As DNA, the CDR3 is TGCGCCAGCAGCCAAGCCCAGGGTGGTCGGTTCGGTCAGCCCCAGCATTTT. It is translated as CASSQAQGGRFGQPQHF.

This sequence joins TRBV6-5 and TRBJ1-2, with a weak D call TRBD1 (6 bases). Germline CDR1 MNHEY, CDR2 SVGAGI. This CDR3 is 14 amino acids long. The germline V and J ends were trimmed by 4 bases and 5 bases, with 14 bases remaining between them. The DNA of the CDR3 is TGTGCCAGCAGTTTAAACAGGGCAGGATATGGCTACACCTTC. Amino acids: CASSLNRAGYGYTF.

The V call is TRBV6-1, the J call TRBJ1-1; D is uncertain. The CDR3 covers 16 residues. The germline V gene has CDR1 MNHNS and CDR2 SASEGT. Trimming stripped 4 bases from V and 0 bases from J, with 15 bases between. The CDR3 loop reads CASSASPNLMNTEAFF. The DNA for the CDR3 is TGTGCCAGCAGTGCTTCGCCCAATCTCATGAACACTGAAGCTTTCTTT.